The present entry profiles one TCR gamma chain with its context. TCRdb re-called clones from the RT-PCR reads using CATT. In the table there are approximately 1,200 gamma-chain clones, roughly 3% of which are singletons. The data are from a study of gamma-delta T cells after stem cell transplantation. Germline V gives CDR1 GITISATS, CDR2 ISYDGTV (reference sequence). The CDR3 is 16 amino acids. J lost 3 bases, V lost 4 bases, and 3 bases had no gene match. The source material was gamma-delta T cells. The sequence was collected from a human donor. It is not recorded whose cells these are; they may come from a transplant donor. The chain couples TRGV9 to TRGJP. The CDR3 coding sequence is TGTGCCTTGTGGGACCAGCAAGAGTTGGGCAAAAAAATCAAGGTATTT. This sequence encodes CALWDQQELGKKIKVF.